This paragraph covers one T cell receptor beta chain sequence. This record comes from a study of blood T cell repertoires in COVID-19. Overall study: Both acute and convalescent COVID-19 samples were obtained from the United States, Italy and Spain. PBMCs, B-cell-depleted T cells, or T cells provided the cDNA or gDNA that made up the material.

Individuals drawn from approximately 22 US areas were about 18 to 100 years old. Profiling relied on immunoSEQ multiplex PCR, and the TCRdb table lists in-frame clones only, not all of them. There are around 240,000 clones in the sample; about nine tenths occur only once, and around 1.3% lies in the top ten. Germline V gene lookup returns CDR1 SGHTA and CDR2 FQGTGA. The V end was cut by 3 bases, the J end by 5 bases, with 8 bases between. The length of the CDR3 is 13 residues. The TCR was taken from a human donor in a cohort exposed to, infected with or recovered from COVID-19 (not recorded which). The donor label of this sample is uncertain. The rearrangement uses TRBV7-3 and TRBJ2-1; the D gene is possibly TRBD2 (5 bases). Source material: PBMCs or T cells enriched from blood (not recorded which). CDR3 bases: TGTGCCAGCAGCTTTTCCGGGAACAATGAGCAGTTCTTC. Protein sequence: CASSFSGNNEQFF.